Sequencing of this T cell receptor (beta chain) was carried out in a study of cytomegalovirus exposure and HLA in healthy donors. Study outcomes and limitations: In a later analysis, at a false discovery rate of 0.05, under 20,000 TCR beta sequences matched HLA alleles. The authors reported that TCR beta sequences could predict HLA-A and HLA-B alleles. These predictions were accurate for most subjects in the first cohort. According to a later analysis, most TCR beta chains associated with CMV appeared HLA-restricted.

CDR3 length: 12 amino acids. Looked up from germline, CDR1 is SGHRS and CDR2 is YFSETQ. V lost 4 bases to trimming and J lost 3 bases, with 4 bases between them. In regard to this clone: Its antigen is undetermined.

Use of 60 Vbeta and 13 Jbeta primers characterized the PCR. Method: immunoSEQ multiplex PCR; TCRdb's copy keeps in-frame clones and lacks some. The sample holds about 48,000 clones. This chain connects TRBV5-1 to TRBJ2-2; no clear D. The receptor was isolated from a woman aged 40 to 50 in good health and CMV-seronegative. The specimen sequenced was PBMCs. The CDR3 DNA is TGCGCCAGCAGCCCTTACACCGGGGAGCTGTTTTTT. Protein sequence: CASSPYTGELFF.